Sequencing of this TCR beta chain was carried out in a study of post-analysis software for immune sequencing data. Study details: Disease trajectories encompassed relapsing-remitting, secondary progressive and progressive-relapsing multiple sclerosis.

Study-wide findings and caveats: F measure showed strong co-clustering of same-batch samples.

Every TCR beta cDNA library bore unique molecular identifiers. Each batch of about 0.95 to 10 million T cells produced some 450,000 cDNA molecules. TCRdb fed the PCR reads into MiXCR, producing one record per CDR3 protein. The sample has hundreds of thousands of distinct CDR3 sequences; 55% to 70% are singletons. Note on this clonotype: Its antigen is currently unknown.

The sequence was collected from a girl aged 2 to 9 with multiple sclerosis. Sequencing was performed on blood.

The CDR3 DNA reads as TGCAGTGCTAGCACACGTGCGACTAGCGGGGACTACAATGAGCAGTTCTTC. It is translated as CSASTRATSGDYNEQFF. This sequence joins TRBV20-1 and TRBJ2-1; 11 nucleotides agree with TRBD2. CDR1 DFQATT and CDR2 SNEGSKA come from the germline V gene (reference sequence). Trimming cost V 3 bases and J 3 bases; bases outside gene matches: 10. The CDR3 sequence is 17 residues long.